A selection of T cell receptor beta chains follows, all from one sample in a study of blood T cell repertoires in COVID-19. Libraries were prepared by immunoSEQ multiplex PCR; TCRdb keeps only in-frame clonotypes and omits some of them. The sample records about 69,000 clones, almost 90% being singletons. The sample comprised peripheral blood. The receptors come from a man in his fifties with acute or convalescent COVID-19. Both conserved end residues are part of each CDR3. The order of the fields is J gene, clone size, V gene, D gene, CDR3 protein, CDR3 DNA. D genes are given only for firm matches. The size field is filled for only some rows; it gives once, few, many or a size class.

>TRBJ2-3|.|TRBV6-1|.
CASSEITRGDTQYF
TGTGCCAGCAGTGAAATAACGAGGGGGGATACGCAGTATTTT
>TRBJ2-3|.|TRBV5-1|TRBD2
CASSARTSGRLTDTQYF
TGCGCCAGCAGCGCTCGTACTAGCGGGAGACTCACAGATACGCAGTATTTT
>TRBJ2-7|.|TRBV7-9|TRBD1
CASSPTGGKYEQYF
TGTGCCAGCAGCCCCACAGGGGGGAAGTACGAGCAGTACTTC
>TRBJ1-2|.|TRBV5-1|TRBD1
CASSLTGQGDGYTF
TGCGCCAGCAGCTTAACGGGACAGGGTGACGGCTACACCTTC
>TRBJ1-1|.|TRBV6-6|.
CASSYQRGGGTEAFF
TGTGCCAGCAGTTACCAGCGGGGGGGCGGAACTGAAGCTTTCTTT
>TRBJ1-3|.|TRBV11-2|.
CASSLDLAAGNTIYF
TGTGCCAGCAGCTTAGATCTGGCTGCTGGAAACACCATATATTTT
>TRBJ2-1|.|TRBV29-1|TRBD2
CSAESGNPHNEQFF
TGCAGCGCCGAGAGCGGGAATCCCCACAATGAGCAGTTCTTC
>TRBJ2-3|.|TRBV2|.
CASSVRGDTQYF
TGTGCCAGCAGTGTCCGGGGAGATACGCAGTATTTT
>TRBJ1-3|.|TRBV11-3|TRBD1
CASSFKLTGSGNTIYF
TGTGCCAGCAGCTTCAAATTGACAGGGTCTGGAAACACCATATATTTT
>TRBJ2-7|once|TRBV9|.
CASSPSGGSEQYF
TGTGCCAGCAGCCCTTCAGGGGGGTCCGAGCAGTACTTC
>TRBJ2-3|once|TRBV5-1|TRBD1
CASSLMGQGTDTQYF
TGCGCCAGCAGCTTGATGGGACAGGGGACAGATACGCAGTATTTT
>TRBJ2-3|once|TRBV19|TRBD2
CASSPPSGSTDTQYF
TGTGCCAGTAGTCCACCTAGCGGGAGCACAGATACGCAGTATTTT
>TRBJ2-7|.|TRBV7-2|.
CASSSQSGYEQYF
TGTGCCAGCAGCTCCCAGAGCGGGTACGAGCAGTACTTC
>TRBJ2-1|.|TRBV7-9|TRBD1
CASSNRDSEGPYNEQFF
TGTGCCAGCAGCAATAGGGACAGCGAGGGCCCCTACAATGAGCAGTTCTTC
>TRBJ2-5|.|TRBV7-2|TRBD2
CASSSRLAGGQETQYF
TGTGCCAGCAGCTCCCGCTTAGCGGGAGGGCAAGAGACCCAGTACTTC
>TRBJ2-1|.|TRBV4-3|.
CASSQEGAYNEQFF
TGCGCCAGCAGCCAAGAAGGGGCCTACAATGAGCAGTTCTTC
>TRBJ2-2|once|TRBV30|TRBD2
CAWSVRTSGNTGELFF
TGTGCCTGGAGTGTCAGGACTAGCGGGAACACCGGGGAGCTGTTTTTT
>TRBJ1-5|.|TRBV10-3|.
CATMTVQPQHF
TGTGCCACCATGACTGTTCAGCCCCAGCATTTT
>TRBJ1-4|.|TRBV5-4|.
CASSLQGPNEKLFF
TGTGCCAGCAGCTTGCAGGGGCCTAATGAAAAACTGTTTTTT
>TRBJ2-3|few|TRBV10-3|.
CAISLTGNAADTQYF
TGTGCCATCAGCCTAACAGGGAACGCTGCAGATACGCAGTATTTT
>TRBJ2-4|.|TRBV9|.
CASSPLVAAKNIQYF
TGTGCCAGCAGCCCCCTCGTCGCGGCCAAAAACATTCAGTACTTC
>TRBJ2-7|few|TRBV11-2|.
CASSLDTLAYEQYF
TGTGCCAGCAGCTTAGATACCCTAGCCTACGAGCAGTACTTC
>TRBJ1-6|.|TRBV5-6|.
CASSLRTYNSPLHF
TGTGCCAGCAGCTTGCGGACATATAATTCACCCCTCCACTTT
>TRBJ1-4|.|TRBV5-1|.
CASSLPGVEKLFF
TGCGCCAGCAGCTTACCCGGTGTGGAAAAACTGTTTTTT
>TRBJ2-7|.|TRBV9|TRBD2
CASSAEGRENTYEQYF
TGTGCCAGCAGCGCCGAGGGGCGGGAGAATACCTACGAGCAGTACTTC